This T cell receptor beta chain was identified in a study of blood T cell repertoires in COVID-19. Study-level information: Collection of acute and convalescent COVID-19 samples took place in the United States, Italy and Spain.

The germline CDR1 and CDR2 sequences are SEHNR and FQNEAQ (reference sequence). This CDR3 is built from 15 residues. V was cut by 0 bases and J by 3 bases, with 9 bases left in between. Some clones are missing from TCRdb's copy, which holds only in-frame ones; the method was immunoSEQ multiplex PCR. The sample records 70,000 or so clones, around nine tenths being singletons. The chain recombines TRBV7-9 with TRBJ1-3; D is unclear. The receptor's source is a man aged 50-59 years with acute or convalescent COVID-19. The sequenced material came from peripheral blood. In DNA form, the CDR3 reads TGTGCCAGCAGCTTAGCTGGAGGCTTTGGAAACACCATATATTTT. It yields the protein CASSLAGGFGNTIYF.